This paragraph covers one TCR beta chain sequence. This sample is drawn from a study of blood T cell repertoires in COVID-19. Only in-frame clones appear in the TCRdb table, and some are missing; sequencing was by immunoSEQ multiplex PCR. The sample records about 320,000 clones, about 85% being singletons. Looked up from germline, CDR1 is MNHEY and CDR2 is SVGAGI. V lost 9 bases and J lost 7, with 18 bases in between. This CDR3 is built from 13 residues. The origin of this receptor is a woman aged 25 to 45 who had recovered from COVID-19. Specimen: PBMCs or T cells enriched from blood (not recorded which). This chain joins TRBV6-5 and TRBJ1-2; D is possibly TRBD1 (6 bases). The CDR3 sequence: CASSQNRVRGYTF. DNA of the CDR3: TGTGCCAGTTCCCAGAACAGGGTGCGTGGCTACACCTTC.